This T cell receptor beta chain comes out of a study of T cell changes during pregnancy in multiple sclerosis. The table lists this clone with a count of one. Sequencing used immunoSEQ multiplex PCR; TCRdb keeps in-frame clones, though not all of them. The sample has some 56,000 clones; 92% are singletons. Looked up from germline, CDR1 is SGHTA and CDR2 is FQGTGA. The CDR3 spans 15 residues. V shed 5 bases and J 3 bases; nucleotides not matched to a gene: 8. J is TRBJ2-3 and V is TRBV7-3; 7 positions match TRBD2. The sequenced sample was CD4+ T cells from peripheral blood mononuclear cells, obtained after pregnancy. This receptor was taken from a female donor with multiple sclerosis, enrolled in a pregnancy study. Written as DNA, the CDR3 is TGTGCCAGCAGCCCGACGCGGGGGAGGACAGATACGCAGTATTTT. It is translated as CASSPTRGRTDTQYF. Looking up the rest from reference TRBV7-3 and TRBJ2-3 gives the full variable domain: GAGVSQTPSNKVTEKGKYVELRCDPISGHTALYWYRQSLGQGPEFLIYFQGTGAADDSGLPNDRFFAVRPEGSVSTLKIQRTERGDSAVYLCASSPTRGRTDTQYFGPGTRLTVL.